The clone carrying this TCR beta chain was detected a few times. In the original workflow: Reference gene primer amplification in the assay estimated nucleated cell counts. This table comes from immunoSEQ multiplex PCR, and its TCRdb copy is limited to in-frame clones, with some not included. The V and J calls and clone size were taken over from that table, and D and trimming were inferred from the DNA. Among 350,000 to 450,000 clones listed, 70% to 90% were seen once. V was trimmed by 6 bases and J by 0 bases, leaving 16 bases between them. CDR3 length equals 16 residues. Germline-derived CDR1 and CDR2 are SGDLS and YYNGEE. This record comes from a study of blood T cell repertoires in COVID-19.

Sequencing input: peripheral blood. The sequence was obtained from a woman aged 60-70 years with COVID-19, enrolled during active disease. This chain links TRBV9 with TRBJ1-5, with a possible D match to TRBD1 (6 bases). Here the CDR3 reads CASTAGAKISNQPQHF. The CDR3 nucleotides are TGTGCCAGCACGGCGGGGGCAAAAATTAGCAATCAGCCCCAGCATTTT.